This TCR beta chain derives from a study of blood T cells in healthy people across ages. Study outcomes and limitations: Versus aged donors, long-lived donors had higher diversity and more naive CD4+ cells. Observed TCR beta diversity per million T cells went down as age went up. This fall followed a roughly linear course with age.

The ends were cut back, 0 bases at V and 1 base at J, with 12 bases in the middle. This CDR3 has 16 amino acids. CDR1 LNHNV and CDR2 YYDKDF come from the germline V gene (reference sequence). Ten or more counts support this clonotype. Its antigen remains unidentified. The use of a sample-barcoded 5' primer and a J-beta primer mix characterized a second PCR of roughly 6 to 11 cycles. Every molecule of cDNA carried a tag from a template-switch adaptor with 12 random nucleotides. CDR3-containing paired-end reads numbered at least 2.5 million in each sample. MiXCR was run by TCRdb on the 5' RACE reads, yielding one entry per CDR3 protein. Here the sample spans 1.5 million to 2 million distinct CDR3 sequences, roughly 28% being singletons.

The sequence was collected from a woman aged 25-40 years in good health. The chain combines TRBV15 with TRBJ1-2; D gene unclear. Sequenced sample: blood. CDR3 bases: TGTGCCACCAGCAGAGATGGTCCGTCAATTAACTATGGCTACACCTTC. It translates to CATSRDGPSINYGYTF.